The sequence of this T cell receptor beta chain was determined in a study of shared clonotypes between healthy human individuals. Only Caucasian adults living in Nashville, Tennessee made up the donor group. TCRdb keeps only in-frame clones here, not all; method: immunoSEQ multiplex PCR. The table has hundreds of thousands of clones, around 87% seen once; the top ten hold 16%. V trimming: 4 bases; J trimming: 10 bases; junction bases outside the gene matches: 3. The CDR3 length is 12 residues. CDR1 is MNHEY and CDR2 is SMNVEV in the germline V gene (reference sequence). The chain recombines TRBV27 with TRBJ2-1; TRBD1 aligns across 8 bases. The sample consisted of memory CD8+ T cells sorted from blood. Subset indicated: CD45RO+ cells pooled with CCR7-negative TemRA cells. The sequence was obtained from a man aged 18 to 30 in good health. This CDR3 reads CASSSTGGEQFF. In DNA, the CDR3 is TGTGCCAGCAGTTCAACAGGGGGAGAGCAGTTCTTC.